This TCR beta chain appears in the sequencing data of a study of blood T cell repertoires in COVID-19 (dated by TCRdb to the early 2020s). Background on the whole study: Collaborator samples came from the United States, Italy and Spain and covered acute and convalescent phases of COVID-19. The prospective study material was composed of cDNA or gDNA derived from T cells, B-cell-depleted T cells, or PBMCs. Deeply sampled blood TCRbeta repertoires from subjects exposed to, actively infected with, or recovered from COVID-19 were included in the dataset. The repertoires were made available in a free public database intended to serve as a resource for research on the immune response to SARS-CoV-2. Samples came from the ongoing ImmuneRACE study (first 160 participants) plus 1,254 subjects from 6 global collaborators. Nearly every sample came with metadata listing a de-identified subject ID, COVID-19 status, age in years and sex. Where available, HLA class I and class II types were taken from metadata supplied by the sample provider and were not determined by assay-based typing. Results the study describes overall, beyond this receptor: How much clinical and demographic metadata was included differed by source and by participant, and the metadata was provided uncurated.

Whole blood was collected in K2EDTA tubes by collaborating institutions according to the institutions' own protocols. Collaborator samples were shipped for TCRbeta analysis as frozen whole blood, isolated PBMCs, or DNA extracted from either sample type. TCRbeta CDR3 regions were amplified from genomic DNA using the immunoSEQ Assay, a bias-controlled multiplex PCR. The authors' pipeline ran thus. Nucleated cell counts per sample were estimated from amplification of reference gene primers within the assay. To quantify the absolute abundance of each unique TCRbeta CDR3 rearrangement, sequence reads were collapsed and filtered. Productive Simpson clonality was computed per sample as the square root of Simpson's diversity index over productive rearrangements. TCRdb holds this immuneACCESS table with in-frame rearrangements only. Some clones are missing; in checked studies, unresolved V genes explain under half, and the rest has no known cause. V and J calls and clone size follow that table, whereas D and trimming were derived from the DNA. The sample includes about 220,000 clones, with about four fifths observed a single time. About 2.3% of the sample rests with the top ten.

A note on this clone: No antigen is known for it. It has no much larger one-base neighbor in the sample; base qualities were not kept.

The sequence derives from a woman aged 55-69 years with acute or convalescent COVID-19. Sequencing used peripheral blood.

The CDR3 region: CASSPGTGEAEAFF. The nucleotides read TGTGCCAGCAGTCCGGGGACAGGGGAGGCTGAAGCTTTCTTT. The V and J segments used are TRBV28 and TRBJ1-1, with TRBD1 matching 10 junction bases. From the cysteine up to the phenylalanine, the CDR3 has a length of 14 residues. Only the CDR3 part of the read is kept: 42 bases, read in frame from the first base. The germline V gene specifies MDHEN as CDR1 and SYDVKM as CDR2. Unmatched junction bases come to 6, with V trimmed by 5 bases and J by 6 bases.